The rows below give T cell receptor beta chains drawn from one sample of a study of T cell responses to AZD1222 COVID-19 vaccine. Some clones are missing from TCRdb's copy, which holds only in-frame ones; the method was immunoSEQ multiplex PCR. The table records 80,000 or so clones, roughly four fifths of them present only once. This material consisted of peripheral blood, taken on day 0 of AZD1222 vaccination. The source is an adult in good health. Each CDR3 is given with its conserved first and last residue.

j_call v_call cdr3_aa
TRBJ2-1 TRBV6-4 CASSDSAGGGYNEQFF
TRBJ2-4 TRBV7-9 CASSPRVGKNIQYF
TRBJ2-7 TRBV10-2 CASRDGDYEQYF
TRBJ2-7 TRBV11-3 CASSLAKNRGLTYEQYF
TRBJ2-1 TRBV3-1/TRBV3-2 CASSRGAGVLAEQFF
TRBJ2-3 TRBV28 CASSLNLAYTQYF
TRBJ1-5 TRBV19 CASSMGSSQPQHF
TRBJ2-2 TRBV11-2 CASSLDRTGRAGELFF
TRBJ1-2 TRBV6-2/TRBV6-3 CASTPERQGYGYTF
TRBJ1-2 TRBV30 CAWKERGRNYGYTF
TRBJ2-1 TRBV30 CAREGAGKEQFF
TRBJ2-7 TRBV6-5 CASSSVYEQYF
TRBJ2-3 TRBV9 CASSVRLAGEVTDTQYF
TRBJ2-5 TRBV11-3 CASSSRTSETETQYF
TRBJ1-4 TRBV11-2 CASSPGQGREKLFF
TRBJ1-1 TRBV7-9 CASSRKNTEAFF
TRBJ2-5 TRBV2 CASSAVRTNPLPETQYF
TRBJ2-1 TRBV7-2 CASSWTRDYNEQFF
TRBJ1-2 TRBV9 CASSPLAGTIPDGYTF
TRBJ1-1 TRBV28 CASSQQNTEAFF
TRBJ2-7 TRBV11-2 CASSFGQGASYEQYF
TRBJ1-5 TRBV28 CASSDGPNPSNQPQHF
TRBJ1-1 TRBV7-2 CASSLKEGHMNTEAFF
TRBJ2-7 TRBV7-6 CASSSGLAGDAYEQYF
TRBJ1-1 TRBV27 CASSLALRTEAFF
TRBJ2-1 TRBV7-9 CASSPQNNEQFF
TRBJ1-5 TRBV12-3/TRBV12-4 CASRLGGRPQHF
TRBJ1-6 TRBV6-5 CASIPDGNSPLHF
TRBJ1-3 TRBV5-4 CASSLGTRGNTIYF
TRBJ1-1 TRBV7-2 CASSFLGATEAFF
TRBJ2-1 TRBV27 CASSSGPHSYNEQFF
TRBJ1-4 TRBV5-1 CASSLGGQASIYEKLFF
TRBJ1-6 TRBV19 CASSIYTDNSSPLHF
TRBJ1-2 TRBV25-1 CASTPTAGGYTF
TRBJ1-2 TRBV15 CATSRDRGTGDGYTF
TRBJ2-3 TRBV11-2 CASSLGAAPDTQYF
TRBJ2-1 TRBV5-1 CASSLAFDEQFF
TRBJ1-2 TRBV5-6 CASSLRGAYYGYTF
TRBJ1-5 TRBV19 CASSIESWGGNQPQHF
TRBJ2-1 TRBV2 CASRGRGNEQFF
TRBJ2-3 TRBV29-1 CSVGTSGGWLDTQYF
TRBJ2-1 TRBV7-2 CASSSPLREQFF
TRBJ2-1 TRBV10-2 CASKGTGLNEQFF
TRBJ2-5 TRBV7-2 CASSLGWPQGETQYF
TRBJ2-1 TRBV6-5 CASSYGTGGVDEQFF
TRBJ2-1 TRBV6-2/TRBV6-3 CASSLLPELYNEQFF
TRBJ1-2 TRBV3-1/TRBV3-2 CASSQDGTAYGYTF
TRBJ1-3 TRBV30 CAWERGNSGNTIYF
TRBJ2-3 TRBV6-2/TRBV6-3 CASSYSRGLAGGTDTQYF
TRBJ2-3 TRBV6-2/TRBV6-3 CASSFATGTSESTDTQYF
TRBJ2-3 TRBV29-1 CSARQGGTDTQYF
TRBJ2-7 TRBV4-3 CASSQAQGYEQYF